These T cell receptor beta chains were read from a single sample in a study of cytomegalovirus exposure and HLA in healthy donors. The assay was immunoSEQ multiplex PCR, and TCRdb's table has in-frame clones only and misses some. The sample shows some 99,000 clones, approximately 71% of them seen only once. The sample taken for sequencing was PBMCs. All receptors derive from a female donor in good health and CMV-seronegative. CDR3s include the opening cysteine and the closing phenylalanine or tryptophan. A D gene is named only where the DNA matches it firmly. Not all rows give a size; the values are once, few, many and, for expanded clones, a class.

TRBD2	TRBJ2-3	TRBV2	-	CASSPGAGRTDTQYF	TGTGCCAGCAGCCCCGGAGCGGGGCGCACAGATACGCAGTATTTT
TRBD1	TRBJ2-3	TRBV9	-	CASKGTVTTDTQYF	TGTGCCAGCAAAGGGACAGTCACCACAGATACGCAGTATTTT
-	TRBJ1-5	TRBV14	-	CASNRAGPGQPQHF	TGTGCCAGCAACCGGGCAGGGCCTGGGCAGCCCCAGCATTTT
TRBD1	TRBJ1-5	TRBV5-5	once	CASSLGQASNQPQHF	TGTGCCAGCAGCCTGGGACAGGCAAGCAATCAGCCCCAGCATTTT
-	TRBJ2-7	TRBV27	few	CASSFKNRAYEQYF	TGTGCCAGCAGTTTTAAGAACAGGGCCTACGAGCAGTACTTC
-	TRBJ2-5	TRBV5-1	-	CASSFQGNQETQYF	TGCGCCAGCAGCTTTCAGGGGAACCAAGAGACCCAGTACTTC
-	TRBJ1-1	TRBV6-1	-	CASRIKNRVEAFF	TGTGCCAGCAGAATAAAAAACAGGGTTGAAGCTTTCTTT
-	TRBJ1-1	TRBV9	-	CASSAQNTEAFF	TGTGCCAGCAGCGCCCAGAACACTGAAGCTTTCTTT
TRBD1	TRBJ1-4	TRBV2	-	CASSDGTGVEKLFF	TGTGCCAGCAGCGACGGGACAGGGGTTGAAAAACTGTTTTTT
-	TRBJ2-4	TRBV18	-	CASSSTGTSGGSGNIQYF	TGTGCCAGCTCATCAACAGGGACCTCTGGAGGCTCGGGAAACATTCAGTACTTC
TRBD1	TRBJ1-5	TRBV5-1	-	CASSPGDSLNQPQHF	TGCGCCAGCAGCCCGGGGGACAGTTTAAATCAGCCCCAGCATTTT
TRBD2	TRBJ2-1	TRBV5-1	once	CASSGGTSGGLSEFF	TGCGCCAGCAGCGGCGGGACTAGCGGGGGGTTAAGCGAGTTCTTC
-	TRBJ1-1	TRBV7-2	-	CASSATGGVTEAFF	TGTGCCAGCAGCGCTACCGGAGGGGTCACTGAAGCTTTCTTT
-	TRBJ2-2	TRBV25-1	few	CASRGMTGNTGELFF	TGTGCCAGCAGGGGAATGACAGGGAACACCGGGGAGCTGTTTTTT
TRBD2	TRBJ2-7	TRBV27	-	CASGELAGAISEQYF	TGTGCCAGCGGAGAACTAGCGGGAGCAATTTCCGAGCAGTACTTC
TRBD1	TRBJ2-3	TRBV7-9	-	CASSPTGGSTDTQYF	TGTGCCAGCAGCCCGACAGGGGGCTCGACAGATACGCAGTATTTT
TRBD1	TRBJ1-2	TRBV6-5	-	CASSTGTVGLYGYTF	TGTGCCAGCAGTACCGGGACAGTTGGGCTTTATGGCTACACCTTC
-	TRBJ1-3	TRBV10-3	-	CAISEDRLAGNTIYF	TGTGCCATCAGTGAGGACAGGCTGGCAGGAAACACCATATATTTT
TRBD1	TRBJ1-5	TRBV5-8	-	CASSVETGSNQPQHF	TGTGCCAGCAGCGTAGAGACAGGGTCCAATCAGCCCCAGCATTTT
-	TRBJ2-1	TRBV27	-	CASSLGLGVSNYNEQFF	TGTGCCAGCAGTCTTGGGCTCGGGGTCTCTAACTACAATGAGCAGTTCTTC
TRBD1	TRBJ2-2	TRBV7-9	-	CASTSAGQGANTGELFF	TGTGCCAGCACCTCGGCGGGACAGGGGGCGAACACCGGGGAGCTGTTTTTT
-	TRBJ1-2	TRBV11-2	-	CASSRAGGRVDGYTF	TGTGCCAGCAGCAGGGCCGGGGGGAGGGTAGATGGCTACACCTTC
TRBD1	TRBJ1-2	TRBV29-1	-	CSGGQGPYDYTF	TGCAGCGGGGGACAGGGTCCGTATGACTACACCTTC
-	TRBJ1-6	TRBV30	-	CAWRNLVRLRNSPLHF	TGTGCCTGGAGAAATTTGGTGAGACTGAGAAATTCACCCCTCCACTTT
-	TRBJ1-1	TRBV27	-	CASSLSEGWTEAFF	TGTGCCAGCAGTTTATCGGAGGGTTGGACTGAAGCTTTCTTT
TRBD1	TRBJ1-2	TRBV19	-	CASSPGGTSRNYGYTF	TGTGCCAGTAGCCCAGGGGGGACCTCCAGGAACTATGGCTACACCTTC
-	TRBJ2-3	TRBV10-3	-	CAISGEAATDTQYF	TGTGCCATCAGTGGGGAGGCGGCCACAGATACGCAGTATTTT
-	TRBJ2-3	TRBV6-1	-	CASTIRPETGSPQYF	TGTGCCAGCACGATACGCCCAGAAACAGGGAGTCCGCAGTATTTT
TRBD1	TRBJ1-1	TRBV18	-	CASSMGQGAITEAFF	TGTGCCAGCTCAATGGGACAGGGGGCGATCACTGAAGCTTTCTTT
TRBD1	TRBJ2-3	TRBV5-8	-	CASSRTGGIRDTQYF	TGTGCCAGCAGCCGGACAGGGGGCATACGTGATACGCAGTATTTT
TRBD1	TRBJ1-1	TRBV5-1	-	CASSSRTGANTEAFF	TGCGCCAGCAGCTCCCGGACAGGGGCGAACACTGAAGCTTTCTTT
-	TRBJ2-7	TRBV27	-	CASSLGGNYEQYF	TGTGCCAGCAGTTTAGGAGGCAACTACGAGCAGTACTTC
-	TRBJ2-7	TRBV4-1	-	CASSQIPRQPLYEQYF	TGCGCCAGCAGCCAAATCCCGAGGCAACCTCTATACGAGCAGTACTTC
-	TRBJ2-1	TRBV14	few	CASSPKTGTLSNEQFF	TGTGCCAGCAGCCCCAAGACAGGGACTCTTTCCAATGAGCAGTTCTTC
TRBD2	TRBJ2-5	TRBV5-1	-	CASSLRAPSGGLLQETQYF	TGCGCCAGCAGCTTGAGGGCGCCTAGCGGGGGGTTACTCCAAGAGACCCAGTACTTC
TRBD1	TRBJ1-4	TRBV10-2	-	CASSRTGTLGEKLFF	TGCGCCAGCAGTCGGACAGGTACTTTGGGAGAAAAACTGTTTTTT
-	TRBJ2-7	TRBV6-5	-	CAARRGQLYEQYF	TGTGCCGCCCGGAGGGGACAGCTCTACGAGCAGTACTTC
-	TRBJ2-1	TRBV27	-	CASSLWQGRNEQFF	TGTGCCAGCAGTTTATGGCAGGGGCGGAATGAGCAGTTCTTC
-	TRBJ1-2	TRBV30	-	CAWTGTALNYGYTF	TGTGCCTGGACAGGTACGGCGTTGAACTATGGCTACACCTTC
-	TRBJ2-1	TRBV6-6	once	CASSYSALVDEQFF	TGTGCCAGCAGTTACTCGGCCCTAGTGGATGAGCAGTTCTTC
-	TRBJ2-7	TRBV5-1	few	CASSLRFGNEQYF	TGCGCCAGCAGCTTGCGGTTCGGGAACGAGCAGTACTTC
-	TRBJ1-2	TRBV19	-	CASTSDTYYGYTF	TGTGCCAGTACCTCCGACACATACTATGGCTACACCTTC